This T cell receptor beta chain is from a study of T-cell reconstitution after alpha-beta-depleted transplantation in children. Points from the study as a whole: At one year after transplant, newly produced T cells mostly accounted for T-cell counts and diversity. Reported findings indicate that, about two months after transplant, alpha-beta T cells came from several hundred expanded clones, which were derived from non-depleted graft cells. At day 60, the high TCRbeta diversity found in some patients originated from recipient T cells and thymic progenitors that had survived.

Germline V gene sequence: CDR1 SEHNR, CDR2 FQNEAQ (reference sequence). J lost 1 base, V lost 7 bases, and 7 bases had no gene match. CDR3 length equals 15 residues. Library preparation (for TCRbeta) was performed with unique molecular identifiers. TCRdb re-derived calls from the PCR reads in MiXCR, one entry per CDR3 protein. The sample carries just under 350,000 distinct CDR3 sequences, 15% to 20% recorded once. This clonotype was counted a few times. What it binds is unknown. The chain links TRBV7-9 to TRBJ2-1, with 7 bases lining up with TRBD2. The TCR sequence derives from a male patient aged 2 to 10 who had a stem cell transplant for acute lymphoblastic leukemia, so the T cells may come from the graft donor. Sequencing used PBMCs, mostly from graft donor cells, obtained 360 days after TCRalphabeta/CD19-depleted stem cell transplant. CDR3 nucleotides: TGTGCCAGCACGGTCGGGGGGATATCCTACAATGAGCAGTTCTTC. As protein: CASTVGGISYNEQFF.